This entry is about one T cell receptor (beta chain). Over several immunoSEQ plates, each subset's genomic DNA was distributed in even portions. Using immunoSEQ multiplex PCR, the repertoire was profiled, and TCRdb retains in-frame clones only, with some absent. The sample consists of about 110,000 clones, approximately 70% of them appearing once. The sample belongs to a study of shared clonotypes between healthy human individuals. Study as a whole: A donor's plate count was three for CD4 naive and three for CD4 memory; CD8 naive had two and CD8 memory one.

Donation came from healthy HIV-negative adults that had no recent acute infections or vaccinations. The ends were cut back, 6 bases at V and 0 bases at J, with 16 bases in the middle. Germline assignment: CDR1 MRHNA and CDR2 SNTAGT. This CDR3 spans 16 amino acids. The receptor was derived from a woman in her twenties or thirties in good health. This sequence joins TRBV6-4 and TRBJ2-3; possibly TRBD2 for D (6 bases). Sequencing was performed on memory CD8+ T cells sorted from blood. Subset given: CD45RO+ cells pooled with CCR7-negative TemRA cells. For the CDR3, the DNA is TGTGCCAGCAGCCTAGAAGCGGGCAGCAGCACAGATACGCAGTATTTT. It is translated as CASSLEAGSSTDTQYF.